One sample yielded the 13 T cell receptor beta chains listed below, sequenced in a study of breast tumors, draining lymph nodes, adjacent tissues. TCRdb itself ran the multiplex PCR reads through MiXCR, one entry per CDR3 protein. The data show some 120,000 distinct CDR3 sequences, just under 20% seen once. The lymph nodes were axillary draining lymph nodes from breast cancer patients. The sample was axillary lymph node tissue. Receptors originate from a female donor with breast cancer. Some clones in this sample may be carry-over from other donors' samples.

This clonotype was seen many times. The chain is built from TRBV20-1 and TRBJ2-5, with TRBD1 identical over 8 bases. J gave up 4 bases and V 3 bases, and 1 base lay outside the gene matches. CDR1 is DFQATT and CDR2 is SNEGSKA in the germline V gene (reference sequence). This CDR3 comprises 12 residues. Written as DNA, the CDR3 is TGCAGTGCTAGTACAGGGGGAGAGACCCAGTACTTC. Protein: CSASTGGETQYF.

This clonotype appeared many times. The chain couples TRBV7-2 to TRBJ2-5; 9 bases line up with TRBD1. CDR3 length equals 15 residues. Per the germline V gene, CDR1 is SGHTA and CDR2 is FQGNSA. With 5 bases clipped from V and 5 bases from J, the junction kept 9 bases outside the gene matches. In nucleotides, the CDR3 is TGTGCCAGCAGCACGGGACAGGGAGCTTGGGAGACCCAGTACTTC. It is translated as CASSTGQGAWETQYF.

This clonotype was recorded many times. The chain couples TRBV3-1 to TRBJ1-6, with no clear D. Per germline, CDR1 LGHDT and CDR2 YNNKEL (reference sequence). Trimming cost V 1 base and J 7 bases, with 8 bases left between them. The length of the CDR3 is 14 residues. The CDR3 protein is CASSQGLGNSPLHF. In DNA, the CDR3 is TGTGCCAGCAGCCAAGGACTGGGGAATTCACCCCTCCACTTT.

This clonotype occurred many times. The chain carries TRBV20-1 and TRBJ2-1, with 13 nucleotides matching TRBD2. The germline gives CDR1 DFQATT, CDR2 SNEGSKA (reference sequence). Losses at the gene ends were 0 bases for V and 4 bases for J; bases not matched to a gene: 3. This CDR3 has 16 amino acids. CDR3 coding DNA: TGCAGTGCTAGAGACGGGACTAGCGGGACTTACAATGAGCAGTTCTTC. Translating gives CSARDGTSGTYNEQFF.

To note about this clonotype: The conserved final phenylalanine or tryptophan is absent from the CDR3, which likely points to a read error. The chain uses TRBV3-1 and TRBJ2-1, with 8 nucleotides matching TRBD2. Losses at the gene ends were 4 bases for V and 2 bases for J; bases not matched to a gene: 7. Germline CDR1 and CDR2: LGHDT and YNNKEL (reference sequence). The CDR3 totals 16 residues. The CDR3 is CASSRTPAGAYNEQFL. The CDR3 DNA follows: TGTGCCAGCAGCCGCACACCAGCGGGAGCCTACAATGAGCAGTTCCTC.

This rearrangement joins TRBV6-2 or TRBV6-3 to TRBJ1-5, with 10 nucleotides matching TRBD1. The germline V gene has CDR1 MNHEY and CDR2 SVGEGT. This CDR3 contains 15 residues. Germline trimming cut 4 bases from V and 5 bases from J; bases unmatched to any gene: 5. The CDR3 DNA reads as TGTGCCAGCAGTTCCGGGACAGGGGCATATCAGCCCCAGCATTTT. This translates into CASSSGTGAYQPQHF.

This clonotype was detected many times. V gene TRBV6-5 combines with J gene TRBJ2-7; D is perhaps TRBD2 (5 bases). Germline CDR1 MNHEY, CDR2 SVGAGI. V gave up 5 bases and J gave up 6 bases, with 23 bases separating them. This CDR3 spans 16 amino acids. The CDR3 loop is CASSPADYPLVGEQYF. Here the CDR3 DNA reads TGTGCCAGCAGTCCCGCTGACTATCCCTTGGTAGGCGAGCAGTACTTC.

This clonotype was picked up many times. V is TRBV5-1 and J is TRBJ1-6, with no clear D. This CDR3 comprises 16 residues. The germline V gene has CDR1 SGHRS and CDR2 YFSETQ. Trimming took off 2 bases at V and 6 bases at J, with 15 bases between the two ends. The CDR3: CASSLRGPVANSPLHF. The CDR3 DNA reads TGCGCCAGCAGCTTACGCGGGCCAGTTGCTAATTCACCCCTCCACTTT.

This clonotype was observed at least ten times. The chain couples TRBV7-6 to TRBJ2-5, with D maybe TRBD1 (5 bases). The CDR3 has 14 amino acids. V shed 5 bases and J shed 2 bases, with 12 bases lying between them. Per the germline V gene, CDR1 is SGHVS and CDR2 is FNYEAQ. This CDR3 is CASSPIDSQETQYF. CDR3 bases: TGTGCCAGCAGCCCCATAGACAGTCAAGAGACCCAGTACTTC. The entire variable domain, with the rest obtained from reference TRBV7-6 and TRBJ2-5, is as follows: GAGVSQSPRYKVTKRGQDVALRCDPISGHVSLYWYRQALGQGPEFLTYFNYEAQQDKSGLPNDRFSAERPEGSISTLTIQRTEQRDSAMYRCASSPIDSQETQYFGPGTRLLVL.

This clonotype was seen ten or more times. The rearrangement joins TRBV6-5 to TRBJ1-3, with no clear D. Trimming stripped 6 bases from V and 0 bases from J, with 12 bases between. The CDR3 consists of 15 residues. The germline CDR1 and CDR2 sequences are MNHEY and SVGAGI. As DNA, the CDR3 is TGTGCCAGCAGAACAAGTCGGGACTCTGGAAACACCATATATTTT. It yields the protein CASRTSRDSGNTIYF.

This clonotype was detected ten times or more. The chain recombines TRBV12-5 with TRBJ2-1; 7 nucleotides agree with TRBD1. CDR3 size: 15 residues. The V gene end was trimmed by 6 bases and the J gene end by 0 bases; junction bases not matched to a gene: 5. Germline V gives CDR1 LGHNT, CDR2 FRNRAP. The CDR3 loop is CASGPDRSSYNEQFF. CDR3 DNA: TGTGCTAGTGGCCCGGACAGGAGCTCCTACAATGAGCAGTTCTTC.

As for this clonotype: A much bigger clone sits one base away, suggesting this may be a read error. V gene TRBV19 combines with J gene TRBJ2-1, with 8 positions matching TRBD2. Germline V gene data show CDR1 as LNHDA and CDR2 as SQIVND (reference sequence). The CDR3 loop spans 12 amino acids. DNA of the CDR3: TGTGCCTCCAAGCGGGGGAACAATGTGCAGTTCTTC. Translated: CASKRGNNVQFF.

Turning to this clonotype: This sequence may be a read error, since a much larger clone differs from it by one base. Without the conserved terminal phenylalanine or tryptophan, this CDR3 likely stems from a read error. This chain links TRBV7-6 with TRBJ2-5; no definite D call. Germline V gene data show CDR1 as SGHVS and CDR2 as FNYEAQ. The CDR3 runs to 11 residues. V dropped 7 bases and J dropped 5 bases, with 8 bases sitting between them. The CDR3 sequence is CASTPSETQYL. The CDR3 nucleotides read TGTGCCAGCACCCCCTCGGAGACCCAGTACCTC.